The entry below gives a single T cell receptor (beta chain) sequence along with its context. In germline, CDR1 is SGHTA, CDR2 FQGNSA. This CDR3 comprises 14 residues. V gave up 3 bases and J gave up 7 bases; unmatched junction bases: 5. The data derive from a study of blood T cell repertoires in COVID-19. Some clones are missing from TCRdb's copy, which holds only in-frame ones; the method was immunoSEQ multiplex PCR. The sample includes hundreds of thousands of clones, about four fifths of them seen just once. The sample comprised peripheral blood. The TCR was taken from a woman older than 75 with acute or convalescent COVID-19. The chain links TRBV7-2 to TRBJ1-2, with 10 bases identical to TRBD1. Here the CDR3 reads CASSFGQGEGGYTF. The CDR3 nucleotides read TGTGCCAGCAGCTTTGGACAGGGGGAAGGTGGCTACACCTTC.